The next 12 T cell receptor beta chains were all read from a single sample in a study of control samples from healthy donors and cancer patients. Data came from immunoSEQ multiplex PCR; TCRdb stores just in-frame clones and leaves some out. The top ten clones hold 0.92% of a sample with roughly 88,000 clones, approximately 90% of them seen once. Sequenced: blood. The receptors derive from a woman younger than 45 in good health.

This clone has a single count. The rearrangement links TRBV9 to TRBJ2-3; TRBD1 agrees at 8 bases. Germline loops: CDR1 SGDLS, CDR2 YYNGEE. V trimming: 0 bases; J trimming: 1 base; junction bases outside the gene matches: 1. The CDR3 extends over 15 amino acids. The CDR3 DNA reads as TGTGCCAGCAGCGTAGTGGGACAGGGCACAGATACGCAGTATTTT. Translating gives CASSVVGQGTDTQYF.

The chain has TRBV28 and TRBJ1-2; a weak D match, TRBD1 (6 bases). CDR1 MDHEN and CDR2 SYDVKM come from the germline V gene. The CDR3 consists of 15 residues. V was shortened by 5 bases and J by 5 bases, with 18 bases between the two germline ends. This CDR3 reads CASSDSGGAGYGYTF. The CDR3 DNA follows: TGTGCCAGCAGTGACAGTGGGGGCGCTGGTTATGGCTACACCTTC.

This chain joins TRBV18 and TRBJ1-5; D remains ambiguous. The CDR3 contains 14 residues. Germline lookup yields CDR1 KGHSH and CDR2 LQKENI. Trimming took off 2 bases at V and 3 bases at J, with 8 bases between the two ends. Here the CDR3 reads CASSPGVDNQPQHF. In DNA form, the CDR3 reads TGTGCCAGCTCACCAGGGGTTGACAATCAGCCCCAGCATTTT.

J is TRBJ1-5 and V is TRBV28; D ambiguous. The V end was cut by 6 bases, the J end by 9 bases, with 15 bases between. Germline CDR1 MDHEN, CDR2 SYDVKM. This CDR3 comprises 13 residues. In DNA, the CDR3 is TGTGCCAGCAGGAGAGCGGTTTCTCCGCCCCAGCATTTT. Amino acids: CASRRAVSPPQHF.

In its sample, this clone was seen once. CDR3 loop: CASSLGAGGQETQYF. The CDR3 DNA reads TGTGCCAGCAGCTTAGGGGCAGGTGGGCAAGAGACCCAGTACTTC. The chain carries TRBV7-2 and TRBJ2-5; D remains ambiguous. Trimming took off 1 base at V and 2 bases at J, with 11 bases between the two ends. Germline V CDR1 and CDR2: SGHTA, FQGNSA. The CDR3 runs 15 residues.

The rearrangement joins TRBV10-1 to TRBJ1-1, with TRBD1 matching over 7 bases. Unmatched junction bases numbered 3, after V lost 7 bases and J lost 1 base. The CDR3 spans 13 residues. Germline CDR1 reads WNHNN; CDR2 reads SYGVQD (reference sequence). The CDR3 DNA reads as TGCGCCAGCAAGCGGACAGGGAACACTGAAGCTTTCTTT. Translating gives CASKRTGNTEAFF.

This clone is a singleton in its sample. The chain joins TRBV19 to TRBJ1-3; weak D call: TRBD1 (5 bases). CDR1 is LNHDA, CDR2 SQIVND, per germline (reference sequence). There are 16 residues in the CDR3. V was pared by 4 bases and J by 5 bases, with 18 bases between. CDR3 protein: CASSSRDPGRRNTIYF. The CDR3 nucleotides are TGTGCCAGTAGTAGCCGGGACCCAGGGCGGAGAAACACCATATATTTT.

V is TRBV9 and J is TRBJ1-6, with no clear D. V shed 0 bases and J shed 6 bases, with 10 bases lying between them. Germline loops: CDR1 SGDLS, CDR2 YYNGEE. This CDR3 spans 15 amino acids. CDR3 in DNA: TGTGCCAGCAGCGTAGTAGACGGCGGTAATTCACCCCTCCACTTT. Its translation: CASSVVDGGNSPLHF.

The chain joins TRBV27 to TRBJ1-1, with 8 bases that match TRBD1. With V trimmed by 0 bases and J by 6 bases, 12 bases remained unmatched. This CDR3 contains 17 residues. Germline V gene sequence: CDR1 MNHEY, CDR2 SMNVEV (reference sequence). The CDR3: CASSLSTAGGLVSEAFF. The CDR3 nucleotides read TGTGCCAGCAGTTTATCGACGGCAGGGGGCCTCGTGTCTGAAGCTTTCTTT.

The CDR3 spells CASSLSSGLDEQYF. CDR3 DNA: TGCGCCAGCAGCCTTTCGTCGGGGCTTGACGAGCAGTACTTC. J is TRBJ2-7 and V is TRBV5-1, with D perhaps assigned TRBD1 or TRBD2 (5 bases each). Germline V gene data show CDR1 as SGHRS and CDR2 as YFSETQ. The CDR3 consists of 14 residues. The V gene lost 4 bases and the J gene lost 5 bases, with 16 bases spanning the gap.

The chain joins TRBV10-2 to TRBJ1-5, with D possibly matching TRBD1 (6 bases). Trimming removed 2 bases from V and 3 bases from J, with 11 bases in between. Germline CDR1 WSHSY, CDR2 SAAADI. This CDR3 spans 15 amino acids. In DNA form, the CDR3 reads TGCGCCAGCAGTGAGGCAGGGGTGGTCAATCAGCCCCAGCATTTT. Protein: CASSEAGVVNQPQHF.

The CDR3 sequence: CATSRLELNTEAFF. CDR3 nucleotides: TGTGCCACCAGCAGATTAGAGCTGAACACTGAAGCTTTCTTT. The rearrangement links TRBV15 to TRBJ1-1; D uncertain. CDR1 and CDR2 from the germline V gene are LNHNV and YYDKDF (reference sequence). Trimming shortened V by 2 bases and J by 0 bases, and 7 bases separated the two germline ends. This CDR3 is 14 amino acids long.